Detailed here is one T cell receptor beta chain. The sample comes from a study of T-cell memory formation after mild COVID-19. Constant-segment primers were used for 5'RACE, and the resulting TCR alpha and TCR beta cDNA libraries carried sample barcodes and UMIs. TCRdb analysed the 5' RACE reads with MiXCR anew, one entry per CDR3 protein. Of 150,000 or so distinct CDR3 sequences in the sample, roughly 30% are singletons; the top ten hold approximately 12%. The CDR3 consists of 13 residues. The V gene's germline CDR1 is KGHSH and CDR2 LQKENI. Trimming removed 3 bases from V and 0 bases from J, with 4 bases in between.

The J gene is TRBJ2-3, the V gene TRBV18; D is undetermined. The receptor comes from an adult woman who had mild COVID-19 (a few samples of this study predate the infection). Cell type and time point are not known. Sequencing was performed on PBMCs or a T cell subset sorted from them (not recorded which). CDR3 coding DNA: TGTGCCAGCTCACCGGACAGCACAGATACGCAGTATTTT. Protein product: CASSPDSTDTQYF.